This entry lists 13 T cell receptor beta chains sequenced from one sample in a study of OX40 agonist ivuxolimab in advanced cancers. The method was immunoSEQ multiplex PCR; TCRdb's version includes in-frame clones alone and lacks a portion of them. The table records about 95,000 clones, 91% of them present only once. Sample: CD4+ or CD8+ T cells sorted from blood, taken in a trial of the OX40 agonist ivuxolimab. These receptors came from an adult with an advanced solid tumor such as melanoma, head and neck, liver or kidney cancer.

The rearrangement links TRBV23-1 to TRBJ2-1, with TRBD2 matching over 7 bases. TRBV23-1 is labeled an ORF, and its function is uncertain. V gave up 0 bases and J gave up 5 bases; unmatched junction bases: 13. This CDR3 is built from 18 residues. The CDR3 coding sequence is TGCGCCAGCAGTCAATCTTACCCCGGGACTAATTCCCACAATGAGCAGTTCTTC. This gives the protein CASSQSYPGTNSHNEQFF.

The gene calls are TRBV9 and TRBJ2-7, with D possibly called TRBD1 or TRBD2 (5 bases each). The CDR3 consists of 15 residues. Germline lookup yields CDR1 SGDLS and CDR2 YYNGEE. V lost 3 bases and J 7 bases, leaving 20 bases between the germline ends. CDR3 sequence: CASSAGTDLRREQYF. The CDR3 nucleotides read TGTGCCAGCAGCGCGGGGACGGACCTACGTAGGGAGCAGTACTTC.

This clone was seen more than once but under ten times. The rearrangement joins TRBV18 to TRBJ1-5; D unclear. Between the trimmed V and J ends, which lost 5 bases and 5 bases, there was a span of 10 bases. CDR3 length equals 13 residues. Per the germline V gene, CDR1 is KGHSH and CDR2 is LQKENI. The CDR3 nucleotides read TGTGCCAGCTCATTAGGGTTAGATCAGCCCCAGCATTTT. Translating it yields CASSLGLDQPQHF.

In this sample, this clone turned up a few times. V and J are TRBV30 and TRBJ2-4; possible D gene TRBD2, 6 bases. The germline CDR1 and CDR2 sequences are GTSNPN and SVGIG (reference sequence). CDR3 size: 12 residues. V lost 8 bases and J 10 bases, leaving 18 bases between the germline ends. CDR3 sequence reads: CARTGGAGIQYF. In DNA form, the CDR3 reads TGTGCCCGCACCGGAGGGGCGGGTATTCAGTACTTC.

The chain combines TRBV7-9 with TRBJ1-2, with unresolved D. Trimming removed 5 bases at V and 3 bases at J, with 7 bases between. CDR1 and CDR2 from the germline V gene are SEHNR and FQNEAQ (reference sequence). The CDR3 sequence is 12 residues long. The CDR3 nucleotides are TGTGCCAGCAGCCCCAACGACTATGGCTACACCTTC. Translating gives CASSPNDYGYTF.

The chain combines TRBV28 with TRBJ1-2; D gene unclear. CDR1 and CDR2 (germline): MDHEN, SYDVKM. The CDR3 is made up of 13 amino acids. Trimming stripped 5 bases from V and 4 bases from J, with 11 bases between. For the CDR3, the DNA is TGTGCCAGCAGTCAAGCCGGCGGCTATGGCTACACCTTC. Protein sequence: CASSQAGGYGYTF.

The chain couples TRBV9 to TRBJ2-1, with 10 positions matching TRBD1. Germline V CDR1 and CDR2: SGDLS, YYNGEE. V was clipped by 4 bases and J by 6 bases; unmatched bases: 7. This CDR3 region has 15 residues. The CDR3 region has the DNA TGTGCCAGCAGCAAAGACAGGGGGCGAAGCAATGAGCAGTTCTTC. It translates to CASSKDRGRSNEQFF.

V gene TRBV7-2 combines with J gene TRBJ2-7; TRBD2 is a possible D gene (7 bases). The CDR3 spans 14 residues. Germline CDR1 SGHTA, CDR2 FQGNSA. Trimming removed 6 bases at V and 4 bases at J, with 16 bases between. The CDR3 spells CASRRGGLGYEQYF. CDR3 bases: TGTGCCAGCAGAAGGGGGGGCTTAGGATACGAGCAGTACTTC.

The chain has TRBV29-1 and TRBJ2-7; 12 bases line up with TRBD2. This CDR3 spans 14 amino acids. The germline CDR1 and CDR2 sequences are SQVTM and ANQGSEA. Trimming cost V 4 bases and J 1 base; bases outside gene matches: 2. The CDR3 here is CSVVLAGGSYEQYF. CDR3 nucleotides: TGCAGCGTTGTGCTAGCGGGAGGGTCCTACGAGCAGTACTTC.

CDR3 amino acids: CASSPLNEQFF. The CDR3 DNA follows: TGTGCCAGCAGTCCGCTGAATGAGCAGTTCTTC. The V call is TRBV28, the J call TRBJ2-1, with D unresolved. The V gene's germline CDR1 is MDHEN and CDR2 SYDVKM. With 5 bases removed from V and 7 bases from J, the gap between germline ends came to 6 bases. CDR3 length: 11 amino acids.

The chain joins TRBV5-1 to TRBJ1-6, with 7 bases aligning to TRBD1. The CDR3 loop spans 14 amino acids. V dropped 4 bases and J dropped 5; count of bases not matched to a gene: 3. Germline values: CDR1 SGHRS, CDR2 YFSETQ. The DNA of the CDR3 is TGCGCCAGCAGCGCCGGGACAGATAATTCACCCCTCCACTTT. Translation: CASSAGTDNSPLHF.

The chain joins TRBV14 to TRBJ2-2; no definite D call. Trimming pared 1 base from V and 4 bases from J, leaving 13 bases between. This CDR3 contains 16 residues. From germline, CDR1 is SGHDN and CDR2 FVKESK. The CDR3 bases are TGTGCCAGCAGCCAAGGACGCTACATCGGCACCGGGGAGCTGTTTTTT. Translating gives CASSQGRYIGTGELFF.

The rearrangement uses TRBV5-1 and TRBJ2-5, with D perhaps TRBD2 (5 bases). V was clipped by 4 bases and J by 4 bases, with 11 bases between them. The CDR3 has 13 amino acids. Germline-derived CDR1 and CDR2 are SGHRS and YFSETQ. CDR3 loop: CASSPGLLETQYF. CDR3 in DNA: TGCGCCAGCAGCCCAGGACTCCTAGAGACCCAGTACTTC.